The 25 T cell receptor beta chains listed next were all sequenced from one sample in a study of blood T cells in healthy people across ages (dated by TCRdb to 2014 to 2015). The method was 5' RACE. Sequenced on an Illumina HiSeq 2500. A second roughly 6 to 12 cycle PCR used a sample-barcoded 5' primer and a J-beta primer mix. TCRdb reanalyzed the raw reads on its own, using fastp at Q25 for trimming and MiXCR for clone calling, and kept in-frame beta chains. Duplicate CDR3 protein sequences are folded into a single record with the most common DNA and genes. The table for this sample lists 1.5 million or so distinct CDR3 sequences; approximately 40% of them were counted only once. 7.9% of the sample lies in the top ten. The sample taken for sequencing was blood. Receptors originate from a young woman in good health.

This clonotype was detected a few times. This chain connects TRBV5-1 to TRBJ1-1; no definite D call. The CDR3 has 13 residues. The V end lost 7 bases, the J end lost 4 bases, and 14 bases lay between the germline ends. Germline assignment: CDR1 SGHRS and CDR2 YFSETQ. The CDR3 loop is CASGDGIGTEAFF. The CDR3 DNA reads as TGCGCCAGCGGCGACGGTATTGGCACTGAAGCTTTCTTT.

CDR3 coding DNA: TGCAGTGCGTCTGGGACAGGTGAGTCCTACGAGCAGTACTTC. It specifies CSASGTGESYEQYF. The chain couples TRBV20-1 to TRBJ2-7; 8 bases agree with TRBD1. This CDR3 region has 14 residues. Germline-derived CDR1 and CDR2 are DFQATT and SNEGSKA (reference sequence). With V trimmed by 6 bases and J by 1 base, 8 bases remained unmatched.

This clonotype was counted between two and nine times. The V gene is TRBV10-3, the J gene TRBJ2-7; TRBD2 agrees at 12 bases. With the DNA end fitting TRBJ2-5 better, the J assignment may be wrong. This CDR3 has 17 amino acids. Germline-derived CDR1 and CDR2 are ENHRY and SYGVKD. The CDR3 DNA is TGTGCCATCAGCTCGACTCAACTAGCGGGGGGCCCAGAGACCCAGTACTTC. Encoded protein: CAISSTQLAGGPETQYF.

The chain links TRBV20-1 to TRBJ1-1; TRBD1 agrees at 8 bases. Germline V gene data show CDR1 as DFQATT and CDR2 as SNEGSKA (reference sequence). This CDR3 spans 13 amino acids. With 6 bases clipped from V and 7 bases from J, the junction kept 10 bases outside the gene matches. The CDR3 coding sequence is TGCAGTGCCCGAGACAGGGGAGGCGTTGAAGCTTTCTTT. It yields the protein CSARDRGGVEAFF.

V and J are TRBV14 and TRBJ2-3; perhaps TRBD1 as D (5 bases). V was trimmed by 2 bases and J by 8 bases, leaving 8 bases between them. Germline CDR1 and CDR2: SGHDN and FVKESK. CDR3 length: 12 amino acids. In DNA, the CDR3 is TGTGCCAGCAGCCAAAACCAGGGTACGCAGTATTTT. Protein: CASSQNQGTQYF.

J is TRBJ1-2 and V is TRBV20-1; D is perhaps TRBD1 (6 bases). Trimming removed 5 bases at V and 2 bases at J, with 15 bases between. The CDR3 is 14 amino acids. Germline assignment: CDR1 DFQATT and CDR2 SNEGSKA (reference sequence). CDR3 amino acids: CSALWTARNYGYTF. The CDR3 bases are TGCAGTGCTCTCTGGACAGCCAGAAACTATGGCTACACCTTC.

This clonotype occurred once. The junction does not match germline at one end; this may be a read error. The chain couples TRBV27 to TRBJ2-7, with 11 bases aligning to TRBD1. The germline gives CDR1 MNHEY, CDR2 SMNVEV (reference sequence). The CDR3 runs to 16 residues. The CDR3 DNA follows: TGTGCCCGCAGTCCCCGGACAGGGGGCATCTCCTACGAGCAGTACTTC. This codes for CARSPRTGGISYEQYF.

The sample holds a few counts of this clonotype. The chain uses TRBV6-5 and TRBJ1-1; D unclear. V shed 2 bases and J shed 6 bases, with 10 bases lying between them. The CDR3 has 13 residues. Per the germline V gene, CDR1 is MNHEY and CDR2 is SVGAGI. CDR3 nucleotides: TGTGCCAGCAGTTACAATTCGAAGGCTGAAGCTTTCTTT. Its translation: CASSYNSKAEAFF.

The CDR3 sequence is CATSRDSSGGRNSPLHF. CDR3 bases: TGTGCCACCAGCAGAGATTCCTCAGGGGGTAGGAATTCACCCCTCCACTTT. The chain links TRBV15 to TRBJ1-6, with 7 bases fitting TRBD1. The germline gives CDR1 LNHNV, CDR2 YYDKDF (reference sequence). CDR3 size: 17 residues. V dropped 0 bases and J dropped 7; count of bases not matched to a gene: 9.

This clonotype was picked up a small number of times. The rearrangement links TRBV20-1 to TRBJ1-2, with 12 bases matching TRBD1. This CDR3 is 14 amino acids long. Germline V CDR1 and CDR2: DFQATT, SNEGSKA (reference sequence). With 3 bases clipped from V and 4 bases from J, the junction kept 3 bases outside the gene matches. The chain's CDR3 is CSASSGQGAYGYTF. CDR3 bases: TGCAGTGCTAGTTCGGGACAGGGGGCCTATGGCTACACCTTC.

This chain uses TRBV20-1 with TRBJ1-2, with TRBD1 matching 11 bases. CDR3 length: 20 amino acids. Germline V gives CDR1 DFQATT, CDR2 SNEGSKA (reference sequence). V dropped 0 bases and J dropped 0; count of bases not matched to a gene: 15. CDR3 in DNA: TGCAGTGCTAGAGATCCGGGAGGACAGGGGGCGGGTAGAGCTAACTATGGCTACACCTTC. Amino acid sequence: CSARDPGGQGAGRANYGYTF.

DNA of the CDR3: TGTGCCAGCAGCTTAGTTGGAGGGGCGAATGAAGCTTTCTTT. Protein sequence: CASSLVGGANEAFF. The chain is built from TRBV11-2 and TRBJ1-1, with D maybe TRBD1 (5 bases). The length of the CDR3 is 14 residues. Trimming took off 1 base at V and 7 bases at J, with 13 bases between the two ends. In germline, CDR1 is SGHAT, CDR2 FQNNGV.

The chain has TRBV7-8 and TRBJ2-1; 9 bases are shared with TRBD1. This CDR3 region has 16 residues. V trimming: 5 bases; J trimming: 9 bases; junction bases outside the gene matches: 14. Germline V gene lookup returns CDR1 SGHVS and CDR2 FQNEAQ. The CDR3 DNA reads TGTGCCAGCAGCGCCTCCGGCGGGACAGGGTCTAGTGAGCAGTTCTTC. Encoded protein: CASSASGGTGSSEQFF.

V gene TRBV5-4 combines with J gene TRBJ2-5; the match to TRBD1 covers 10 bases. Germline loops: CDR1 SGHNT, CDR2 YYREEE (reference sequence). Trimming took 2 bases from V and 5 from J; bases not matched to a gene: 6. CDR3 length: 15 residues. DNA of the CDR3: TGTGCCAGCAGCTTCGGGGACAGGGGTCGGGAGACCCAGTACTTC. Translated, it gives CASSFGDRGRETQYF.

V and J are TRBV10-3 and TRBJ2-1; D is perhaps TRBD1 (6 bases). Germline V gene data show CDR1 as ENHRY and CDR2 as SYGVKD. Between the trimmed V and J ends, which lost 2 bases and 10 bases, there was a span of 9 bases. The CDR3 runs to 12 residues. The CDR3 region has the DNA TGTGCCATCAGTGAGAGGGACACAGAGCAGTTCTTC. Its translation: CAISERDTEQFF.

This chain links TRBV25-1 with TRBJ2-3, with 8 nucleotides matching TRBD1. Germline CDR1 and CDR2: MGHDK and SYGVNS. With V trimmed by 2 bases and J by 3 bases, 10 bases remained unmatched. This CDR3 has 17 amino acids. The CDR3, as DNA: TGTGCCAGCAGTGAACGGAGGACAGGGAGCGCGACAGATACGCAGTATTTT. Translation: CASSERRTGSATDTQYF.

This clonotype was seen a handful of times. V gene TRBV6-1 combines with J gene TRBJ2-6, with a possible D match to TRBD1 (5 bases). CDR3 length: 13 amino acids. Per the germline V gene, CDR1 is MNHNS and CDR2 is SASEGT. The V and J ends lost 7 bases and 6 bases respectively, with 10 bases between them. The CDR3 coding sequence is TGTGCCAGCAATGTAGGACAGGCCAACGTCCTGACTTTC. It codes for CASNVGQANVLTF.

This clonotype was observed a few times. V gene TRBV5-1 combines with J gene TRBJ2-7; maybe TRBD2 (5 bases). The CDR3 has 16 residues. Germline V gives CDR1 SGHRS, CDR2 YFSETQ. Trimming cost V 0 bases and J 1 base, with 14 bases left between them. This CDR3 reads CASSLGAGRRSYEQYF. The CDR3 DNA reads TGCGCCAGCAGCTTGGGTGCGGGCAGACGTTCCTACGAGCAGTACTTC.

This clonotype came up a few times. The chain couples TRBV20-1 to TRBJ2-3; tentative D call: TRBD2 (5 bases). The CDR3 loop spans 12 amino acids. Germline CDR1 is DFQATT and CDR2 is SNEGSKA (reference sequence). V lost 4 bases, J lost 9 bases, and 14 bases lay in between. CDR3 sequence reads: CSAKRNEGTQYF. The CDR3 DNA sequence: TGCAGTGCTAAACGAAATGAGGGCACGCAGTATTTT.

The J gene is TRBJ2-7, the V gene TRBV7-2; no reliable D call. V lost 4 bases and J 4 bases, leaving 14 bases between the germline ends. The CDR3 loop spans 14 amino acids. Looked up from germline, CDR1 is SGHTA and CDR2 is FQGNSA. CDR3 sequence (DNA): TGTGCCAGCAGCTCCCCCCGGAATGGATACGAGCAGTACGTC. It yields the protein CASSSPRNGYEQYV.

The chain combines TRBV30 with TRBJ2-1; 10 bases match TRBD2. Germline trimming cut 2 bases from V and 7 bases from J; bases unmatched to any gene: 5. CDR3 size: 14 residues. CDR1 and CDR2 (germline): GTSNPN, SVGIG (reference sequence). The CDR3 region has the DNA TGTGCCTGGAGTAGCGGGGGGGTCCTAAATGAGCAGTTCTTC. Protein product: CAWSSGGVLNEQFF.

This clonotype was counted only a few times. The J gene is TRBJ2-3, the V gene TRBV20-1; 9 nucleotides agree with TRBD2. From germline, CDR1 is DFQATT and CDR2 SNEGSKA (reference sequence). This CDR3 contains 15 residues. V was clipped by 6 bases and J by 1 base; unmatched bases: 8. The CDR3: CSAPTASGGTDTQYF. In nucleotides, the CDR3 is TGCAGTGCCCCGACCGCTAGCGGGGGCACAGATACGCAGTATTTT.

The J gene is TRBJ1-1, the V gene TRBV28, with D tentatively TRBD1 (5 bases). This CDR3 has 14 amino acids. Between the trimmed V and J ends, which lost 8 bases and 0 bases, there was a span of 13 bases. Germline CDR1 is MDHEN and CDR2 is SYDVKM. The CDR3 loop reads CASYRYPLNTEAFF. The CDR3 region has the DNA TGTGCCAGCTACAGGTATCCCCTGAACACTGAAGCTTTCTTT.

CDR3 sequence: CARTTGGTEAFF. The CDR3 nucleotides read TGTGCCAGAACAACAGGGGGGACTGAAGCTTTCTTT. This chain joins TRBV30 and TRBJ1-1; TRBD1 matches at 8 bases. V lost 8 bases to trimming and J lost 5 bases; unmatched junction nucleotides: 7. The germline gives CDR1 GTSNPN, CDR2 SVGIG (reference sequence). This CDR3 region has 12 residues.

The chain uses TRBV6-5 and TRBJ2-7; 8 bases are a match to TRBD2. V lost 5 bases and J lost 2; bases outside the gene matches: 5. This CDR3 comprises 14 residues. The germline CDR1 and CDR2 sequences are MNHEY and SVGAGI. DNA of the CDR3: TGTGCCAGCAGTAGCGGGAGTGGAACCTACGAGCAGTACTTC. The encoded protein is CASSSGSGTYEQYF.